The sequence of this T cell receptor (beta chain) was determined in a study of OX40 agonist ivuxolimab in advanced cancers. Looked up from germline, CDR1 is MNHNS and CDR2 is SASEGT. Trimming removed 1 base at V and 3 bases at J, with 9 bases between. The CDR3 runs to 14 residues. This clone appeared a single time. TCRdb's table, derived via immunoSEQ multiplex PCR, lists solely in-frame clones and lacks some. Among 35,000 or so clones listed, approximately 80% were seen once. This specimen consisted of CD4+ or CD8+ T cells sorted from blood, obtained in a trial of the OX40 agonist ivuxolimab. This sequence joins TRBV6-1 and TRBJ1-1; D call uncertain. The receptor comes from an adult with an advanced solid tumor such as melanoma, head and neck, liver or kidney cancer. The CDR3 DNA reads TGTGCCAGCAGTGAAGTGGTGAGGGACACTGAAGCTTTCTTT. This encodes CASSEVVRDTEAFF.